The present TCR beta chain was sequenced within a study of a mutant IDH1 vaccine in newly diagnosed glioma. Study details: Every participant had undergone radiotherapy, temozolomide, or both before, and most underwent both.

Time point meaning: week 35, safety follow-up. Vaccine doses each comprised 300 ug of mutant IDH1 20-mer peptide, with topical imiquimod. Each tumor in the donors was a new WHO grade 3 or 4 astrocytoma, IDH1-mutant and ATRX-lost. A note on this clone: Antigen specificity is unknown.

J lost 2 bases, V lost 6 bases, and 13 bases had no gene match. Per the germline V gene, CDR1 is SEHNR and CDR2 is FQNEAQ (reference sequence). The CDR3 length is 17 residues. Some clones are missing from TCRdb's copy, which holds only in-frame ones; the method was immunoSEQ multiplex PCR. This repertoire shows some 60,000 clones, roughly nine tenths found once; its top ten account for 1.5% to 2%. V and J are TRBV7-9 and TRBJ2-1; TRBD2 matches 7 bases. The TCR sequence derives from a man aged 40-49 years with glioma. The sequences come from PBMCs, collected from a glioma patient whose treatment included an IDH1 peptide vaccine. DNA of the CDR3: TGTGCCAGCAGGGGAGGACTAGGGAATGGGGCCTACAATGAGCAGTTCTTC. Translating gives CASRGGLGNGAYNEQFF.